The 12 T cell receptor beta chains given below trace back to one sample, sequenced in a study of beta chain features in type 1 diabetes. The antigens these receptors bind are not known. Every isolated RNA sample was fully reverse transcribed, so sequencing captured expressed TCRB transcripts. The table came from immunoSEQ multiplex PCR; TCRdb's copy has only in-frame clones and leaves some out. The sample has around 130,000 clones, about 15% seen once. Findings of the study overall: Shorter TCRB CDR3s, moderately but significantly so, were found in Type 1 diabetes patients in all four CD4+ subsets.

The sample taken for sequencing was central memory CD4+ T cells from blood. These TCRs come from a man aged 25 to 45 with type 1 diabetes.

In its sample, this clone was seen a few times. Other nucleotide sequences from this sample produce the same CDR3. The chain carries TRBV9 and TRBJ1-6; D unresolved. Germline V CDR1 and CDR2: SGDLS, YYNGEE. Trimming left V 3 bases short and J 0 bases short, with 4 bases between. The CDR3 is 14 residues long. The CDR3 here is CASSESSYNSPLHF. In nucleotides, the CDR3 is TGTGCCAGCAGCGAGAGCTCCTATAATTCACCCCTCCACTTT.

The sample holds a few counts of this clone. V usage is TRBV6-5 and J usage is TRBJ2-7, with D perhaps TRBD1 (5 bases). V was cut by 6 bases and J by 1 base, with 16 bases left in between. Germline V CDR1 and CDR2: MNHEY, SVGAGI. The length of the CDR3 is 15 residues. CDR3 in DNA: TGTGCCAGCAGCCACCTCTCGCGGACATCCTACGAGCAGTACTTC. Protein product: CASSHLSRTSYEQYF.

A few counts support this clone. The rearrangement uses TRBV25-1 and TRBJ2-3; the match to TRBD1 covers 7 bases. This CDR3 is built from 14 residues. V lost 6 bases, J lost 5 bases, and 8 bases stayed unmatched. The germline V gene has CDR1 MGHDK and CDR2 SYGVNS. The CDR3 reads CASRMTGQIDTQYF. The CDR3 DNA sequence: TGTGCCAGCAGGATGACAGGGCAGATAGATACGCAGTATTTT.

The rearrangement links TRBV30 to TRBJ1-2, with unresolved D. Germline CDR1 is GTSNPN and CDR2 is SVGIG (reference sequence). This CDR3 has 15 residues. V gave up 3 bases and J gave up 7 bases, with 21 bases separating them. This chain's CDR3 is CAWSLGASLTSGYTF. CDR3 sequence (DNA): TGTGCCTGGAGCCTTGGAGCTTCCTTGACTAGTGGCTACACCTTC. The full variable domain, its missing parts supplied by reference TRBV30 and TRBJ1-2, is SQTIHQWPATLVQPVGSPLSLECTVEGTSNPNLYWYRQAAGRGLQLLFYSVGIGQISSEVPQNLSASRPQDRQFILSSKKLLLSDSGFYLCAWSLGASLTSGYTFGSGTRLTVV.

V gene TRBV27 combines with J gene TRBJ2-5; D tentatively reads TRBD1 or TRBD2 (5 bases each). The CDR3 length is 15 residues. The germline CDR1 and CDR2 sequences are MNHEY and SMNVEV (reference sequence). V lost 8 bases to trimming and J lost 5 bases, with 21 bases between them. The CDR3 sequence is CASGAAEDNEETQYF. The DNA for the CDR3 is TGTGCCAGCGGGGCGGCGGAGGACAATGAGGAGACCCAGTACTTC.

This clone was detected ten times or more. The chain employs TRBV6-1 and TRBJ2-1; D is unresolved. CDR3 length equals 12 residues. Trimming took 6 bases from V and 1 from J, leaving 4 bases between them. In germline, CDR1 is MNHNS, CDR2 SASEGT. This CDR3 reads CASSLSYNEQFF. The CDR3 nucleotides read TGTGCCAGCAGCCTATCCTACAATGAGCAGTTCTTC.

With respect to this clone: The sample contains more than one DNA sequence encoding this CDR3. The rearrangement uses TRBV4-3 and TRBJ2-3; D gene uncertain. The CDR3 is 15 amino acids. V was shortened by 0 bases and J by 4 bases, with 11 bases between the two germline ends. Germline V CDR1 and CDR2: LGHNA, YSLEER. This CDR3 reads CASSQERRPADTQYF. In DNA, the CDR3 is TGCGCCAGCAGCCAAGAAAGAAGGCCGGCAGATACGCAGTATTTT.

The chain carries TRBV9 and TRBJ1-2; D is perhaps TRBD1 (5 bases). Trimming took 0 bases from V and 11 from J, leaving 11 bases between them. This CDR3 has 12 residues. The germline CDR1 and CDR2 sequences are SGDLS and YYNGEE. CDR3 bases: TGTGCCAGCAGCGTAGGCAGGGCCCATTACACCTTC. Translation gives CASSVGRAHYTF. The entire variable domain, with the rest obtained from reference TRBV9 and TRBJ1-2, is as follows: DSGVTQTPKHLITATGQRVTLRCSPRSGDLSVYWYQQSLDQGLQFLIQYYNGEERAKGNILERFSAQQFPDLHSELNLSSLELGDSALYFCASSVGRAHYTFGSGTRLTVV.

The J gene is TRBJ2-1, the V gene TRBV30, with TRBD1 matching 10 bases. The V gene's germline CDR1 is GTSNPN and CDR2 SVGIG (reference sequence). The V segment lost 5 bases and the J segment 6 bases; nucleotides outside the gene matches: 10. The CDR3 is 15 amino acids. The CDR3: CAWLRDRGTGNEQFF. The CDR3 DNA sequence: TGTGCCTGGTTGCGGGACAGGGGTACGGGCAATGAGCAGTTCTTC.

This clone came up a few times. The gene calls are TRBV30 and TRBJ1-2, with D possibly matching TRBD1 (5 bases). Trimming cost V 4 bases and J 2 bases, with 11 bases left between them. CDR1 and CDR2 from the germline V gene are GTSNPN and SVGIG (reference sequence). CDR3 length: 13 amino acids. CDR3 protein: CAWTDMQNYGYTF. CDR3 sequence (DNA): TGTGCCTGGACGGACATGCAAAACTATGGCTACACCTTC.

This clone was found a few times. The chain carries TRBV18 and TRBJ2-7; a possible D gene is TRBD1 (6 bases). This CDR3 is built from 14 residues. Trimming removed 1 base from V and 3 bases from J, with 10 bases in between. From germline, CDR1 is KGHSH and CDR2 LQKENI. The CDR3, as DNA: TGTGCCAGCTCACCACAAGCGGACAGCTACGAGCAGTACTTC. It codes for CASSPQADSYEQYF.

In this sample, this clone turned up a few times. This chain uses TRBV19 with TRBJ2-2; D is perhaps TRBD1 (6 bases). The V end lost 5 bases, the J end lost 8 bases, and 12 bases lay between the germline ends. Germline V gene data show CDR1 as LNHDA and CDR2 as SQIVND (reference sequence). This CDR3 has 13 residues. The CDR3 spells CASSYRETGELFF. The CDR3 bases are TGTGCCAGTAGTTACAGGGAAACGGGGGAGCTGTTTTTT.